The sequence of this T cell receptor (beta chain) was determined in a study of blood T cell repertoires in COVID-19. Study-level information: The cDNA or gDNA used as material had been derived from T cells, B-cell-depleted T cells, or PBMCs.

This CDR3 has 16 amino acids. V gave up 5 bases and J gave up 5 bases; unmatched junction bases: 6. In germline, CDR1 is SGHTA, CDR2 FQGNSA. TCRdb keeps only in-frame clones here, not all; method: immunoSEQ multiplex PCR. Among a few hundred thousand clones listed, 89% were seen once. The V call is TRBV7-2, the J call TRBJ2-2; TRBD2 aligns across 12 bases. The receptor was derived from a woman aged 60-70 years with acute or convalescent COVID-19. The sample comprised peripheral blood. The CDR3 is CASSRTSGKVTGELFF. CDR3 nucleotide sequence: TGTGCCAGCAGCCGGACTAGCGGGAAGGTGACCGGGGAGCTGTTTTTT. The full variable domain, its missing parts supplied by reference TRBV7-2 and TRBJ2-2, is GAGVSQSPSNKVTEKGKDVELRCDPISGHTALYWYRQSLGQGLEFLIYFQGNSAPDKSGLPSDRFSAERTGGSVSTLTIQRTQQEDSAVYLCASSRTSGKVTGELFFGEGSRLTVL.